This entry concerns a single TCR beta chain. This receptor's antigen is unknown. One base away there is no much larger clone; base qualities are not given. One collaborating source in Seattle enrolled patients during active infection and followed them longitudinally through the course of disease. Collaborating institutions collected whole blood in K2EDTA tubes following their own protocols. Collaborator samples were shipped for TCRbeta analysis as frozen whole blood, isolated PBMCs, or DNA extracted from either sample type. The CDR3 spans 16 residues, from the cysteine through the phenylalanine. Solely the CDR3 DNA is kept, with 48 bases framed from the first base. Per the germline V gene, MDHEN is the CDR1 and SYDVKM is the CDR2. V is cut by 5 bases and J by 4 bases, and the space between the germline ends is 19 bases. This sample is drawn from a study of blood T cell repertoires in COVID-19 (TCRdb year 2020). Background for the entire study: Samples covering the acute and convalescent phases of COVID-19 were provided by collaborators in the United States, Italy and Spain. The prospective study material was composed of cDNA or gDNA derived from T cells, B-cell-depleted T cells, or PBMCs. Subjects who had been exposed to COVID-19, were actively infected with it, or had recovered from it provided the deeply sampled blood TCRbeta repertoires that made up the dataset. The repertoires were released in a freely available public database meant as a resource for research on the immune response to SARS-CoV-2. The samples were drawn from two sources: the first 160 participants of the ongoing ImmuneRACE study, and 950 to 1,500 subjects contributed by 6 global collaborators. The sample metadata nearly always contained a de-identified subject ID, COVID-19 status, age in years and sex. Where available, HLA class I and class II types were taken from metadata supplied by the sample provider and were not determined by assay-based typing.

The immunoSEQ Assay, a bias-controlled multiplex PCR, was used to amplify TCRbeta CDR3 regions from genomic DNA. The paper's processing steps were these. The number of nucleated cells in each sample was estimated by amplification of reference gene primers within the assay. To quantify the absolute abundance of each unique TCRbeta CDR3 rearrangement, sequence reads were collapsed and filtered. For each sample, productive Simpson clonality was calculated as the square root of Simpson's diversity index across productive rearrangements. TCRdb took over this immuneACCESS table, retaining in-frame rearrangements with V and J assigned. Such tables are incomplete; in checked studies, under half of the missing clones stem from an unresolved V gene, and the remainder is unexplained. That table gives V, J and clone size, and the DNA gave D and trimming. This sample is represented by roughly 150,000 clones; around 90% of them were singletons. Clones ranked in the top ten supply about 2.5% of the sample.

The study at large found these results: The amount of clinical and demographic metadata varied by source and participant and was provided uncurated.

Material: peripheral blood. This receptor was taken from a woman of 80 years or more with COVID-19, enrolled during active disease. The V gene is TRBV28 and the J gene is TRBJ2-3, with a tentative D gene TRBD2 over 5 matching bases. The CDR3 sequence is CASSPGFAAGSDTQYF. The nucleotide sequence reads TGTGCCAGCAGTCCAGGATTTGCGGCGGGCTCAGATACGCAGTATTTT.